This T cell receptor beta chain appears in the sequencing data of a study of human T cells and chemical hapten exposure. Overall study: An area of 2 cm by less than 2.5 cm on upper inner arm skin received 2% DPC for sensitization. All patients underwent weekly scalp dosing with diphenylcyclopropenone for the full roughly 24-week study. General study points: There was alopecia in the donors, so their immune response may differ from that of healthy people. The number of TCRs above 1 in 1000 frequency did not change after DPC sensitization.

This clonotype was recorded at least ten times. What it binds is unknown. The V end was cut by 1 base, the J end by 3 bases, with 13 bases between. The CDR3 loop spans 15 amino acids. The germline V gene has CDR1 MNHNS and CDR2 SASEGT. TCRdb reanalysed the RACE reads using MiXCR and keeps one entry per CDR3 protein. The sample shows 85,000 to 100,000 distinct CDR3 sequences, over 10% of them seen only once. Noted time point: patch test 1, 2 weeks after DPC sensitization. Treatment indicated: therapeutic diphenylcyclopropenone sensitization with weekly scalp DPC. The material sequenced was whole blood, taken in connection with sensitization to the hapten diphenylcyclopropenone (DPC). The rearrangement uses TRBV6-1 and TRBJ2-7, with no clear D. The sequence was obtained from a woman aged 35 to 49 with alopecia areata. Some clones in this sample may be carry-over from other donors' samples. CDR3 coding DNA: TGTGCCAGCAGTGAAGTGAGCACGGGTCGCTACGAGCAGTACTTC. Translation gives CASSEVSTGRYEQYF.